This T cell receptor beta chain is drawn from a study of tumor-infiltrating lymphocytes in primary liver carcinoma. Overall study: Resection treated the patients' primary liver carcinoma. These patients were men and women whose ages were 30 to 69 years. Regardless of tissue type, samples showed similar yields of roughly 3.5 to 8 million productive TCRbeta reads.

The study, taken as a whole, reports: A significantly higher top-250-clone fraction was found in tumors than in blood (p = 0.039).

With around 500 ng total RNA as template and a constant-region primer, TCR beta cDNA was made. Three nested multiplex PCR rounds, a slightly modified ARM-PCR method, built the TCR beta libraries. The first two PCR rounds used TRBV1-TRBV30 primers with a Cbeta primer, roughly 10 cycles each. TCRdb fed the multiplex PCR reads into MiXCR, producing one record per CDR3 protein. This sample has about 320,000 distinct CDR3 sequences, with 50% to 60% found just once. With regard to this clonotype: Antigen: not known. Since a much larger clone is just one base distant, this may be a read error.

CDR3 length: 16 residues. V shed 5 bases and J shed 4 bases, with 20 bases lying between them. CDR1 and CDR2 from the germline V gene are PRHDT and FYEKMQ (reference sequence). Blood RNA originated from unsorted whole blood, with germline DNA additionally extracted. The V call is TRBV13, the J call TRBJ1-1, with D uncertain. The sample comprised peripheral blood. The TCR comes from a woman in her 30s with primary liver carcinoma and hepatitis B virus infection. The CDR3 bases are TGTGCCAGCAGCCCGTCAGCTTCAGGCCCCGGCACTGAAGCTTTCTTT. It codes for CASSPSASGPGTEAFF.